These T cell receptor beta chains were read from a single sample in a study of T-cell reconstitution after alpha-beta-depleted transplantation in children. TCRdb recomputed calls from the PCR reads with MiXCR, one row per CDR3 protein. Counted here are some 400,000 distinct CDR3 sequences, roughly 20% occurring once; the ten biggest clones make up 3% to 4.5%. Specimen: PBMCs from the stem cell graft donor, collected from the stem cell graft. These TCRs come from a human donor who donated a stem cell graft to a child with acute myeloid leukemia. Each CDR3 is given with its conserved first and last residue. Each record gives: J gene, D gene, V gene, clone size, CDR3 DNA, CDR3 protein. The D gene is left open where the match is weak. Rows give clone size only sometimes, using once, few, many, or a class for an expanded clone.

TRBJ1-1 TRBD1 TRBV10-3 - TGTGCCATCACCTCTTTAGGACAGGGCGCTGAAGCTTTCTTT CAITSLGQGAEAFF
TRBJ2-3 TRBD2 TRBV29-1 few TGCAGCGTTGAACAGCGGGAGGGAGTAGATACGCAGTATTTT CSVEQREGVDTQYF
TRBJ1-2 - TRBV20-1 many TGCAGTGCTAGAGCTCCCGGGAGCCGAGGCTATGGCTACACCTTC CSARAPGSRGYGYTF
TRBJ1-2 - TRBV12-3/TRBV12-4 - TGTGCCAGCAGATTCCTTGGTGGTTCGTTATCCCATGGCTACACCTTC CASRFLGGSLSHGYTF
TRBJ2-4 TRBD2 TRBV12-3/TRBV12-4 - TGTGCCAGCAGTTTTTCCGCTAGCGGAAACATTCAGTACTTC CASSFSASGNIQYF
TRBJ2-1 - TRBV20-1 many TGCAGTGCTACGCCCCGCGCCACAGCCTACAATGAGCAGTTCTTC CSATPRATAYNEQFF
TRBJ2-5 TRBD2 TRBV6-1 once TGTGCCAGCAGTGAAGCGATGGGGGGACTAGCGGTCCAAGAGACCCAGTACTTC CASSEAMGGLAVQETQYF
TRBJ2-7 - TRBV5-1 many TGCGCCAGCAAGGACCAAAGCGAGCAGTACTTC CASKDQSEQYF
TRBJ2-3 TRBD2 TRBV7-9 - TGTGCCAGCAGACGACTAGCGGGAGGCACAGATACGCAGTATTTT CASRRLAGGTDTQYF
TRBJ2-7 TRBD1 TRBV28 few TGTGCCAGCCAGTACACCGGGACAGGGTACGAGCAGTACTTC CASQYTGTGYEQYF
TRBJ2-1 TRBD2 TRBV7-3 - TGTGCCAGCAGCTTAACCGGGAGGGACAATGAGCAGTTCTTC CASSLTGRDNEQFF
TRBJ2-2 TRBD2 TRBV20-1 many TGCAGTGCTGACCGGGCTAGCGGGAGGTCCCACACCGGGGAGCTGTTTTTT CSADRASGRSHTGELFF
TRBJ2-1 - TRBV24-1 few TGTGCCACCAGTGATTTATCCGGTTCGTACAATGAGCAGTTCTTC CATSDLSGSYNEQFF
TRBJ2-5 TRBD2 TRBV12-3/TRBV12-4 many TGTGCCAGCAGTCCACCAGCGGGAGGGCTTGAGACCCAGTACTTC CASSPPAGGLETQYF
TRBJ1-2 - TRBV28 few TGTGCCAGCAGTATATATGGGACGGTCTATGGCTACACCTTC CASSIYGTVYGYTF
TRBJ2-1 - TRBV7-9 few TGTGCCAGCAGCTTCCACCTGTCCTCCTACAATGAGCAGTTCTTC CASSFHLSSYNEQFF
TRBJ1-1 - TRBV12-3/TRBV12-4 - TGTGCCATTCTACTCGGGGGCGTGTGGACTGAAGCTTTCTTT CAILLGGVWTEAFF
TRBJ2-3 TRBD2 TRBV29-1 few TGCAGCGTTCGGGGAACTAGCGGGAGCACAGATACGCAGTATTTT CSVRGTSGSTDTQYF
TRBJ1-4 - TRBV6-5 many TGTGCCAGCAGTCTCTTTAAGGACACCGGTAATGAAAAACTGTTTTTT CASSLFKDTGNEKLFF
TRBJ2-2 TRBD2 TRBV6-1 - TGTGCCAGCACCCCTAAGCGGGAGGTCGACACCGGGGAGCTGTTTTTT CASTPKREVDTGELFF
TRBJ2-5 - TRBV15 - TGTGCCACCAGCACAAAGGGAATCCAAGAGACCCAGTACTTC CATSTKGIQETQYF
TRBJ2-5 TRBD1 TRBV5-1 - TGCGCCAGCAGCCCCCGGGACAGGGTGGAAGAGACCCAGTACTTC CASSPRDRVEETQYF
TRBJ2-7 TRBD1 TRBV11-2 - TGTGCCAGCAGCTTAGACTGGACAGGGGAAATGTTC CASSLDWTGEMF
TRBJ2-1 TRBD2 TRBV6-1 - TGTGCCAGCAGTGAAAGGCTAGCGGGAGTCCGGGTCTTC CASSERLAGVRVF
TRBJ2-7 TRBD2 TRBV12-3/TRBV12-4 few TGTGCCAGCAGCATAGCGGGAGAAGACGAGCAGTACTTC CASSIAGEDEQYF
TRBJ1-3 - TRBV18 - TGTGCCAGCTCACCAGCGGGCTCTGGAAACACCATATATTTT CASSPAGSGNTIYF
TRBJ2-3 - TRBV9 many TGTGCCAGCAGCGTAGGGACGGACACAGATACGCAGTATTTT CASSVGTDTDTQYF
TRBJ1-5 - TRBV7-8 - TGTGCCAGCAGCCCTGGGACAACGAAAGAGCCCCAGCATTTT CASSPGTTKEPQHF
TRBJ2-2 TRBD2 TRBV29-1 few TGCAGCGTCGTATCCGGGGGGGCCGAGGCCACCGGGGAGCTGTTTTTT CSVVSGGAEATGELFF
TRBJ2-7 TRBD1 TRBV28 - TGTGCCAGCAAAGACAGGGCTACCTACGAGCAGTACTTC CASKDRATYEQYF
TRBJ2-1 TRBD2 TRBV20-1 many TGCAGTGCTAGAGACGTAGCGGGAGCGGATGAGCAGTTCTTC CSARDVAGADEQFF
TRBJ2-1 TRBD1 TRBV29-1 few TGCAGCGTGGAAACAGGGGGCGGTCCAAGCAATGAGCAGTTCTTC CSVETGGGPSNEQFF
TRBJ2-3 - TRBV24-1 many TGTGCCACCAGTGATGCGGACACAGATACGCAGTATTTT CATSDADTDTQYF
TRBJ2-1 TRBD1 TRBV29-1 many TGCAGCGCACCGACAGGGCGAAATGAGCAGTTCTTC CSAPTGRNEQFF
TRBJ2-1 - TRBV12-3/TRBV12-4 many TGTGCCAGCAGCCCGGGATGGGGGAATGAGCAGTTCTTC CASSPGWGNEQFF
TRBJ2-7 - TRBV12-3/TRBV12-4 - TGTGCCAGCAGCCCCAGGGGGGGACTAGGCCCCGAGCAGTACTTC CASSPRGGLGPEQYF